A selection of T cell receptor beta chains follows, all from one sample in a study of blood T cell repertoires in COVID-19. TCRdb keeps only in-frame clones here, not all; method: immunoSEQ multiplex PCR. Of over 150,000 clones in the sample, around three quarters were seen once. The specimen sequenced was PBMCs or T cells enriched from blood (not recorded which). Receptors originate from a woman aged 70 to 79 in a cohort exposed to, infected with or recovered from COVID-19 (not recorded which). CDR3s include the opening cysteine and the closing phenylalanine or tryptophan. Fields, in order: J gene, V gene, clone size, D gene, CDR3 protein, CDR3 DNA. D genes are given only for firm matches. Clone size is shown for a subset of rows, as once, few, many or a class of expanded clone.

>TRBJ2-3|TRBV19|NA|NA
CASSLGGTLTDTQYF
TGTGCCAGTAGTCTCGGTGGGACTCTTACAGATACGCAGTATTTT
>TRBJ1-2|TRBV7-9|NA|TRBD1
CASSSWTGEDYGYTF
TGTGCCAGCAGCTCCTGGACAGGGGAAGACTATGGCTACACCTTC
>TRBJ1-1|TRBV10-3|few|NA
CAISESGGSITEAFF
TGTGCCATCAGTGAGTCTGGGGGGTCGATCACTGAAGCTTTCTTT
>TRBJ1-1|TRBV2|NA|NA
CASRRQQGTNTEAFF
TGTGCCAGCAGACGTCAACAGGGAACGAACACTGAAGCTTTCTTT
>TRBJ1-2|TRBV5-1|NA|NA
CASSLRGDYGYTF
TGCGCCAGCAGCTTGCGGGGTGACTATGGCTACACCTTC
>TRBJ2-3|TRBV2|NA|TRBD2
CASREGGGDTQYF
TGTGCCAGCCGGGAGGGGGGAGGAGATACGCAGTATTTT
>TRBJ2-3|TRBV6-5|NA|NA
CASSYSGTGTDTQYF
TGTGCCAGCAGTTACTCCGGGACTGGCACAGATACGCAGTATTTT
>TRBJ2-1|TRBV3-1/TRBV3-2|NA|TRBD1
CASSQVRQGGRFF
TGTGCCAGCAGCCAAGTACGACAGGGGGGTCGGTTCTTC
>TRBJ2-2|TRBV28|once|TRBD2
CASSLDSGRAVGTGELFF
TGTGCCAGCAGTTTAGATAGCGGGAGGGCCGTTGGCACCGGGGAGCTGTTTTTT
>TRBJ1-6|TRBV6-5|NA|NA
CASDRYNSPLHF
TGTGCCAGCGACAGGTATAATTCACCCCTCCACTTT
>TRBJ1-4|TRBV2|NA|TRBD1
CASRDRGTNEKLFF
TGTGCCAGCAGGGACAGGGGAACTAATGAAAAACTGTTTTTT
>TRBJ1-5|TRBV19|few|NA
CASSRTARNQPQHF
TGTGCCAGTAGCCGGACAGCCCGCAATCAGCCCCAGCATTTT
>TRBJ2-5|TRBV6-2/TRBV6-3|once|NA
CASSRGVMAETQYF
TGTGCCAGCAGCCGCGGCGTGATGGCAGAGACCCAGTACTTC
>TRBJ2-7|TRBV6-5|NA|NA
CASKEGMGGPYEQYF
TGTGCCAGCAAAGAGGGTATGGGGGGACCCTACGAGCAGTACTTC
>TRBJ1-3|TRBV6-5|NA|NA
CASGGTVSGNTIYF
TGTGCCAGCGGCGGGACGGTCTCTGGAAACACCATATATTTT
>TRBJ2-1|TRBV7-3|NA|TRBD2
CASSLMASGGSYNEQFF
TGTGCCAGCAGCTTAATGGCTAGCGGGGGGTCCTACAATGAGCAGTTCTTC
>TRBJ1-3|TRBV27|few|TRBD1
CASSLRFGRGLGNTIYF
TGTGCCAGCAGTTTAAGGTTCGGAAGGGGGCTAGGAAACACCATATATTTT
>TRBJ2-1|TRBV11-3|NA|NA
CASSLGLHNEQFF
TGTGCCAGCAGCTTGGGACTCCACAATGAGCAGTTCTTC
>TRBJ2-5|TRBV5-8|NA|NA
CASSATGLGGETQYF
TGTGCCAGCAGCGCCACCGGTTTAGGCGGGGAGACCCAGTACTTC
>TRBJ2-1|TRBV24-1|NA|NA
CATSDHSLGAYNEQFF
TGTGCCACCAGTGACCACAGCCTAGGGGCCTACAATGAGCAGTTCTTC
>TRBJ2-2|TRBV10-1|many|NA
CASSESGTVLRELFF
TGCGCCAGCAGTGAGTCAGGGACTGTTTTAAGGGAGCTGTTTTTT
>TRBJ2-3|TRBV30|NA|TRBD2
CAWSGVAGGTDTQYF
TGTGCCTGGAGTGGGGTAGCGGGAGGAACAGATACGCAGTATTTT
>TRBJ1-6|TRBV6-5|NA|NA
CASSYSSSYNSPLHF
TGTGCCAGCAGTTACTCGAGCTCCTATAATTCACCCCTCCACTTT
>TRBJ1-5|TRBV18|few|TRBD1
CASSPGQGTNQPQHF
TGTGCCAGCTCCCCCGGACAGGGGACGAATCAGCCCCAGCATTTT
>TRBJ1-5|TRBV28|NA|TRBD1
CASIAISGQGDQPQHF
TGTGCCAGCATAGCGATATCGGGACAGGGGGATCAGCCCCAGCATTTT